Shown below are 2 T cell receptor beta chains from a single sample sequenced in a study of beta chain features in type 1 diabetes. Study-level findings and limits: People with Type 1 diabetes carried modestly yet significantly shorter TCRB CDR3s in all four CD4+ subsets.

As every portion of the isolated RNA was reverse transcribed, the sequencing read expressed TCRB transcripts. Data came from immunoSEQ multiplex PCR; TCRdb stores just in-frame clones and leaves some out. The sample lists fewer than 350,000 clones, around 16% occurring once. These receptors' targets are unknown. Sequencing was carried out using naive CD4+ T cells from blood. These receptors were taken from a man younger than 30 with type 1 diabetes.

Turning to this clone: This sample includes further DNA sequences coding for the same CDR3. The V call is TRBV29-1, the J call TRBJ1-1; possibly TRBD1 for D (5 bases). V shed 6 bases and J shed 0 bases, with 8 bases lying between them. This CDR3 has 12 residues. CDR1 is SQVTM and CDR2 is ANQGSEA in the germline V gene. CDR3 nucleotide sequence: TGCAGCGTGGGGGGGTTGAACACTGAAGCTTTCTTT. Protein sequence: CSVGGLNTEAFF.

A few counts support this clone. The CDR3 sequence: CASSPQEGTYYGYTF. DNA for the CDR3: TGTGCCAGCTCACCACAGGAGGGCACTTACTATGGCTACACCTTC. The chain is built from TRBV18 and TRBJ1-2; D remains ambiguous. Trimming left V 1 base short and J 3 bases short, with 12 bases between. The CDR3 is 15 amino acids. Germline V CDR1 and CDR2: KGHSH, LQKENI. The full variable domain, its missing parts supplied by reference TRBV18 and TRBJ1-2, is NAGVMQNPRHLVRRRGQEARLRCSPMKGHSHVYWYRQLPEEGLKFMVYLQKENIIDESGMPKERFSAEFPKEGPSILRIQQVVRGDSAAYFCASSPQEGTYYGYTFGSGTRLTVV.